This T cell receptor (beta chain) is drawn from a study of blood T cell repertoires in COVID-19. The V end was cut by 1 base, the J end by 5 bases, with 12 bases between. This CDR3 is 15 amino acids long. Germline CDR1 and CDR2: MNHNS and SASEGT. The assay was immunoSEQ multiplex PCR, and TCRdb's table has in-frame clones only and misses some. This sample yields 100,000 or so clones, of which about four fifths are seen a single time; just over 15% belongs to the top ten. The genes are TRBV6-1 and TRBJ1-5, with D possibly matching TRBD1 (5 bases). This clonotype was sampled from a woman over 75 with acute or convalescent COVID-19. Sequenced: peripheral blood. The CDR3, as DNA: TGTGCCAGCAGTGAAGGTAGGGGCCTCGATCAGCCCCAGCATTTT. As protein: CASSEGRGLDQPQHF.